In this sample, the clone carrying this T cell receptor (beta chain) turned up a few times. The data originate from a study of cytomegalovirus exposure and HLA in healthy donors. The PCR contained 60 Vbeta and 13 Jbeta primers. Profiled with immunoSEQ multiplex PCR; TCRdb holds only in-frame clones, not every one. The table records approximately 59,000 clones, 55% to 75% of them present only once. Germline V gene sequence: CDR1 SGHRS, CDR2 YFSETQ. J gave up 4 bases and V 2 bases, and 6 bases lay outside the gene matches. CDR3 length equals 14 residues. The sequenced sample consisted of PBMCs. The clonotype originates from a man aged 40-49 years in good health and CMV-seropositive. V usage is TRBV5-1 and J usage is TRBJ2-7, with 7 positions matching TRBD2. The CDR3: CASSFGGVGYEQYF. In DNA, the CDR3 is TGCGCCAGCAGCTTTGGGGGGGTTGGGTACGAGCAGTACTTC. The variable domain in full, with the rest retrieved from reference TRBV5-1 and TRBJ2-7, is KAGVTQTPRYLIKTRGQQVTLSCSPISGHRSVSWYQQTPGQGLQFLFEYFSETQRNKGNFPGRFSGRQFSNSRSEMNVSTLELGDSALYLCASSFGGVGYEQYFGPGTRLTVT.